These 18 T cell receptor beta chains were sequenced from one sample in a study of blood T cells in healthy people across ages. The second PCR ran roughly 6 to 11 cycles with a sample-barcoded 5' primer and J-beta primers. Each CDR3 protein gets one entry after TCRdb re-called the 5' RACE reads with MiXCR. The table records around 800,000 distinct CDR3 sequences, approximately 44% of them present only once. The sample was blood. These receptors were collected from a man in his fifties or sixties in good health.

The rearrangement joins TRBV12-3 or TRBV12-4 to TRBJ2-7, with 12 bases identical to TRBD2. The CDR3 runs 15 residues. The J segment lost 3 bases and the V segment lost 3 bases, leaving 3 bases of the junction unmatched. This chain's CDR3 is CASSFALAGGYEQYF. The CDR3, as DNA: TGTGCCAGCAGTTTCGCACTAGCGGGGGGCTACGAGCAGTACTTC.

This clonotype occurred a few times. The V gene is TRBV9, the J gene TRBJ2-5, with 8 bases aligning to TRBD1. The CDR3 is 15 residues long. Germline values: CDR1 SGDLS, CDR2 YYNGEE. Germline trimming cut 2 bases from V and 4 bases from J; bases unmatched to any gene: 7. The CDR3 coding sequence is TGTGCCAGCAGCGTTAGGACAGGGTCAGGAGAGACCCAGTACTTC. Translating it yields CASSVRTGSGETQYF. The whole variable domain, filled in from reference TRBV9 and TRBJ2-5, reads DSGVTQTPKHLITATGQRVTLRCSPRSGDLSVYWYQQSLDQGLQFLIQYYNGEERAKGNILERFSAQQFPDLHSELNLSSLELGDSALYFCASSVRTGSGETQYFGPGTRLLVL.

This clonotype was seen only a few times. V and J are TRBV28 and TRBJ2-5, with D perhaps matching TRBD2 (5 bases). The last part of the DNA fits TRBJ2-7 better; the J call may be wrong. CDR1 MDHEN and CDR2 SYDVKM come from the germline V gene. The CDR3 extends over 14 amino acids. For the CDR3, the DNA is TGTGCCAGCTTCCCGGACTCCCGCTCCTACGAGCAGTACTTC. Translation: CASFPDSRSYEQYF.

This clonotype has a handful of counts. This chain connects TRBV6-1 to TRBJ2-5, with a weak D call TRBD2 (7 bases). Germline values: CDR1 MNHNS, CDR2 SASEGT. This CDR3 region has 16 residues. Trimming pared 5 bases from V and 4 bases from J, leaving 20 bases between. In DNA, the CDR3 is TGTGCCAGCAGTCCCCGAGGGGGGGCTGGTGGAGAGACCCAGTACTTC. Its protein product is CASSPRGGAGGETQYF.

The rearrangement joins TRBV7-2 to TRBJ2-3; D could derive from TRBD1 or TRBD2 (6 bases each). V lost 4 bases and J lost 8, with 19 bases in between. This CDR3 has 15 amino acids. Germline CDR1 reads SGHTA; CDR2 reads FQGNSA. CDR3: CASSSGGPGGATQYF. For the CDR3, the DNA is TGTGCCAGCAGCTCCGGGGGCCCTGGGGGAGCTACGCAGTATTTT. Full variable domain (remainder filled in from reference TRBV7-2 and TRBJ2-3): GAGVSQSPSNKVTEKGKDVELRCDPISGHTALYWYRQSLGQGLEFLIYFQGNSAPDKSGLPSDRFSAERTGGSVSTLTIQRTQQEDSAVYLCASSSGGPGGATQYFGPGTRLTVL.

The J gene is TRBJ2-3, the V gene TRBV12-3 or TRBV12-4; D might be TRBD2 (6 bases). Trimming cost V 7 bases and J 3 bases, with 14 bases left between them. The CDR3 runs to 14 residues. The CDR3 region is CASNQGGLTDTQYF. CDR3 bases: TGTGCCAGCAACCAAGGAGGGTTAACAGATACGCAGTATTTT.

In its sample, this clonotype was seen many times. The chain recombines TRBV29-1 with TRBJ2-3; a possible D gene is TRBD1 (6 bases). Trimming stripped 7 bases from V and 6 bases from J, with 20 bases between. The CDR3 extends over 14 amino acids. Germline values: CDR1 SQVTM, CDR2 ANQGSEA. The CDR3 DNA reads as TGCAGCGCAGGCACAGGGTATCCGGGGGATACGCAGTATTTT. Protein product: CSAGTGYPGDTQYF.

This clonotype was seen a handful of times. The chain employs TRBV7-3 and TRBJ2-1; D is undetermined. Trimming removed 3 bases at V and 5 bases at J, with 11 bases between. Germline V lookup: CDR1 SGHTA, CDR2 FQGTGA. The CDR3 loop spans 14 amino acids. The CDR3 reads CASSFNPDNNEQFF. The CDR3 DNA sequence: TGTGCCAGCAGCTTCAACCCGGATAACAATGAGCAGTTCTTC.

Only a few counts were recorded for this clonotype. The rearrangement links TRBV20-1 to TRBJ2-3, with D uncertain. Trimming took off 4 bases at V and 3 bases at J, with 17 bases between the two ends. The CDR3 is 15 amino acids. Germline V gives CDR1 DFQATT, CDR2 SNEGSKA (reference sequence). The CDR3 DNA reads TGCAGTGCTACTGACCCCTCGGAAGGAACAGATACGCAGTATTTT. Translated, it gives CSATDPSEGTDTQYF.

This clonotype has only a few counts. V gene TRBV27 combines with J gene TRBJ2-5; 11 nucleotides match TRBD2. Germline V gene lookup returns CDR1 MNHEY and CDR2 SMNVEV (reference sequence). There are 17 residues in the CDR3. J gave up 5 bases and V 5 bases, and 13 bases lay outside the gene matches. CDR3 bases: TGTGCCAGCAGTCCCCGAATACTAGCGGGGGTATGGGAGACCCAGTACTTC. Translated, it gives CASSPRILAGVWETQYF.

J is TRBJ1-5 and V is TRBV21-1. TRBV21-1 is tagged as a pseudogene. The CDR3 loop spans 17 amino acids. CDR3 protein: CASSTPRGRSSNQPQHF. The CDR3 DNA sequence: TGTGCCAGCAGCACTCCGCGGGGGAGGTCGAGCAATCAGCCCCAGCATTTT.

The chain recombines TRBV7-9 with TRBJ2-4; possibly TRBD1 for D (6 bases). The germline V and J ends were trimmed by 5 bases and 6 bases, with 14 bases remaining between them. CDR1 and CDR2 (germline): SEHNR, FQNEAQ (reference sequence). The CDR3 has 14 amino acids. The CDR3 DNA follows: TGTGCCAGCAGCACCGGGACATACGGAAACATTCAGTACTTC. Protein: CASSTGTYGNIQYF.

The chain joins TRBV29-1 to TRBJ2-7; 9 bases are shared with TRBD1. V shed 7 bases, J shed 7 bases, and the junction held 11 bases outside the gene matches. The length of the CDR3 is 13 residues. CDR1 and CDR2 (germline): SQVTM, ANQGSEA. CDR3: CSGSGQGGNEQYF. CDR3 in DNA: TGCAGCGGGTCGGGACAGGGAGGCAATGAGCAGTACTTC.

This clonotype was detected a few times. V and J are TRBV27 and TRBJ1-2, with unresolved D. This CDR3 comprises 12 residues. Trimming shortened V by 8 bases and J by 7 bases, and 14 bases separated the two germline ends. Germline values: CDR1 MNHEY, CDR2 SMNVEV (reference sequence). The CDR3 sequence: CASGLPQVGYTF. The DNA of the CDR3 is TGTGCCAGCGGATTGCCTCAGGTTGGCTACACCTTC.

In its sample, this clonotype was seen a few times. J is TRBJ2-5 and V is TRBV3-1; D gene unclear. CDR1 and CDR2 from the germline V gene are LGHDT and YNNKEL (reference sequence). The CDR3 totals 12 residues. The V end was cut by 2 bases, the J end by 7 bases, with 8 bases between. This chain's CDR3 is CASSQISATQYF. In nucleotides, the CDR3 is TGTGCCAGCAGCCAAATTTCGGCGACCCAGTACTTC.

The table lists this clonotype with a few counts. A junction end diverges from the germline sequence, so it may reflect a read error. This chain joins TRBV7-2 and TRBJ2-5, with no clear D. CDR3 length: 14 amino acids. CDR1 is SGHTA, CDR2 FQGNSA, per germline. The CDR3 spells CASSLSRNQETQYF. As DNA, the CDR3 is TGCGCCAGCAGCTTGTCCCGAAACCAAGAGACCCAGTACTTC.

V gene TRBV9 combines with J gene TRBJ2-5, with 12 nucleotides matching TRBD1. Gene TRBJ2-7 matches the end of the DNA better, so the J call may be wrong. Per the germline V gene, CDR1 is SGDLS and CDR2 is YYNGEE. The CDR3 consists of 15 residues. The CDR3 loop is CASSKGQGASYEQYF. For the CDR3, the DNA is TGTGCCAGCAGCAAGGGACAGGGGGCTTCCTACGAGCAGTACTTC.

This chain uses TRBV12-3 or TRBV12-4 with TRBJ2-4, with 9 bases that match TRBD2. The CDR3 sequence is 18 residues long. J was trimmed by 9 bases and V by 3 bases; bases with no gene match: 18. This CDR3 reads CASSFPPVGSGGRGIQYF. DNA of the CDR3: TGTGCCAGCAGTTTCCCCCCCGTCGGTAGCGGGGGTCGAGGCATTCAGTACTTC.